Sequencing of this T cell receptor (beta chain) was carried out in a study of blood T cell repertoires in COVID-19. Study overall: Samples representing acute and convalescent COVID-19 were sourced from the United States, Italy and Spain.

Per the germline V gene, CDR1 is MDHEN and CDR2 is SYDVKM. The CDR3 contains 16 residues. After removal of 5 bases from V and 3 bases from J, the junction contained 9 bases not matched to a gene. TCRdb's copy holds only in-frame clones and misses some; the assay was immunoSEQ multiplex PCR. Of fewer than 250,000 clones listed, roughly nine tenths were seen once; the top ten hold 0.82%. The receptor's source is a man aged 55 to 69 with COVID-19, enrolled during active disease. This sequence joins TRBV28 and TRBJ1-5; 8 nucleotides align to TRBD1. Sequencing input: peripheral blood. The CDR3 here is CASSTWTGLLNQPQHF. In DNA form, the CDR3 reads TGTGCCAGCAGTACATGGACAGGGCTACTCAATCAGCCCCAGCATTTT.